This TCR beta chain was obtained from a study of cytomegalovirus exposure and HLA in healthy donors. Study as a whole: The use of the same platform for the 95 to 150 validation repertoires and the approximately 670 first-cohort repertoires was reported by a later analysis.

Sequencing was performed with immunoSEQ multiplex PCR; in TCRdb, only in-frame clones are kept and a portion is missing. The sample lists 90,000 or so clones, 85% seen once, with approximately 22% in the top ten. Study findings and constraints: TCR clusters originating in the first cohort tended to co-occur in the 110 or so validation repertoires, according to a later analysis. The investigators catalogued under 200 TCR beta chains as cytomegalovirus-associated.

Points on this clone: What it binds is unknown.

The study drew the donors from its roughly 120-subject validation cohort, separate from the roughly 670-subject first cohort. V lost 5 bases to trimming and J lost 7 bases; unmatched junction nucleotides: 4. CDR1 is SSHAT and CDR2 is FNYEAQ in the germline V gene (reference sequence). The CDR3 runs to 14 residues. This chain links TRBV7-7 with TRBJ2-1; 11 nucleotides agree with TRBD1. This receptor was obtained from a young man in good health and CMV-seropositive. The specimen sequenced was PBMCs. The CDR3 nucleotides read TGTGCCAGCAGCCCAGGGACAGGGGGAAATGAGCAGTTCTTC. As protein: CASSPGTGGNEQFF.